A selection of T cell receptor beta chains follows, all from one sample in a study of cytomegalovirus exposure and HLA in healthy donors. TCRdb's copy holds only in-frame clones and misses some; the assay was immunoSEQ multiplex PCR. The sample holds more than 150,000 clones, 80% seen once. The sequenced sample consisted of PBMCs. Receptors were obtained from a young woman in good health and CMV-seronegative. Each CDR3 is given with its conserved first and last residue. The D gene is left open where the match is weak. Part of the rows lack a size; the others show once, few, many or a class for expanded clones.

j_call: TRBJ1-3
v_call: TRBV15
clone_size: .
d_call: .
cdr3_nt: TGTGCCACCAGCAGAGCGCCGCAACTCTCTGGAAACACCATATATTTT
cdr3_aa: CATSRAPQLSGNTIYF

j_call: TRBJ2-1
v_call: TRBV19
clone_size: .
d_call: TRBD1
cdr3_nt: TGTGCCAGTAGTAGACGGGACAGGGGTAGGAATGAGCAGTTCTTC
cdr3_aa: CASSRRDRGRNEQFF

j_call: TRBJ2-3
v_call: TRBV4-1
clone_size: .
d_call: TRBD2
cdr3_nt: TGCGCCAGCGGGATTCGGGGGGGGGCCTTCACAGATACGCAGTATTTT
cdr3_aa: CASGIRGGAFTDTQYF

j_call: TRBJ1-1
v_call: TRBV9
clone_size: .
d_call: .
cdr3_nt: TGTGCCAGCAGCGTACAGGGATCGAACACTGAAGCTTTCTTT
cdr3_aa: CASSVQGSNTEAFF

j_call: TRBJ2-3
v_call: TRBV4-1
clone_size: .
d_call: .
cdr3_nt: TGCGCCAGCAGCCTTCCAACCTACACAGATACGCAGTATTTT
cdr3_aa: CASSLPTYTDTQYF

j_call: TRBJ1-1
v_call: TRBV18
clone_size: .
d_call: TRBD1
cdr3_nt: TGTGCCAGCTCACCCATGGACAGGTGGACGAACACTGAAGCTTTCTTT
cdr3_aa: CASSPMDRWTNTEAFF

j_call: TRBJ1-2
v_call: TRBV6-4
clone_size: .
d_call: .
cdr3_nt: TGTGCCAGCAGCACAGGCAGCATTTGGGGCTACACCTTC
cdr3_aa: CASSTGSIWGYTF

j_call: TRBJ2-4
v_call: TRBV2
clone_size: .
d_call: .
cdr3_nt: TGTGCCAGCAGGACAGAAAACATTCAGTACTTC
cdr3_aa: CASRTENIQYF

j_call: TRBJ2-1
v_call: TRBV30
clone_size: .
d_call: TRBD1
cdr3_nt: TGTGCCTGGAGCCCAACCGGGACAGGGGTTGAGCAGTTCTTC
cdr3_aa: CAWSPTGTGVEQFF

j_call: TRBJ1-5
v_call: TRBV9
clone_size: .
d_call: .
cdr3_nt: TGTGCCAGCAGTCCGGGGTACAATCAGCCCCAGCATTTT
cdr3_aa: CASSPGYNQPQHF

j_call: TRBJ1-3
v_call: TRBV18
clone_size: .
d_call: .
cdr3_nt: TGTGCCAGCTCACCAGCAGGGCCTGGAAACACCATATATTTT
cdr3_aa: CASSPAGPGNTIYF

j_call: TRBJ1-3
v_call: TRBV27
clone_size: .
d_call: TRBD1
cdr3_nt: TGTGCCAGCAGTTTTAGGGGGCCTGGAAACACCATATATTTT
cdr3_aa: CASSFRGPGNTIYF

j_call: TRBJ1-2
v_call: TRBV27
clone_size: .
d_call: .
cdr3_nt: TGTGCCAGCAGCAAGCAAGGGGGTGATGGCTACACCTTC
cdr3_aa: CASSKQGGDGYTF

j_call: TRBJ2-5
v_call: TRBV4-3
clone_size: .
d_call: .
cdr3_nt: TGCGCCAGCAGCCAAGACGGTGCTTATGAAGAGACCCAGTACTTC
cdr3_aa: CASSQDGAYEETQYF

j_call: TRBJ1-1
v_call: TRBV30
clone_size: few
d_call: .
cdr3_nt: TGTGCCTGGAGCAGGGGTCCCACTGAAGCTTTCTTT
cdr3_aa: CAWSRGPTEAFF

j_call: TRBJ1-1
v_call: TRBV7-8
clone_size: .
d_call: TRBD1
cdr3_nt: TGTGCCAGCAGCCCTTTCAGGGGGCGGGCGAACACTGAAGCTTTCTTT
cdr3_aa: CASSPFRGRANTEAFF

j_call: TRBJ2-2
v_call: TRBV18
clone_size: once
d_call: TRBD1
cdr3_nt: TGTGCCAGCTCACCTGGACAGGGGGCAAACACCGGGGAGCTGTTTTTT
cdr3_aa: CASSPGQGANTGELFF

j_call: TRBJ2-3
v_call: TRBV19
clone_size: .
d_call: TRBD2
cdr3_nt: TGTGCCAGTAGCCTGGCGCTTAGCGGGGATACGCAGTATTTT
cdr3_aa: CASSLALSGDTQYF

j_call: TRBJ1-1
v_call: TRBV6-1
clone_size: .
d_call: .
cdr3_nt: TGTGCCAGCAGTGCTAAGGCAGGGATGAACACTGAAGCTTTCTTT
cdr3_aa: CASSAKAGMNTEAFF

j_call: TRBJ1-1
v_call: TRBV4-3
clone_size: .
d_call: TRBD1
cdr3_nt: TGCGCCAGCAGCCAAGATAGGCCCCGGACAGGGGAGAGGGCTTTCTTT
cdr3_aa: CASSQDRPRTGERAFF

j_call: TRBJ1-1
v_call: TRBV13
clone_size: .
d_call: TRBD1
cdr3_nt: TGTGCCAGCAGCTTCGGTCCAGGGGGGAACACTGAAGCTTTCTTT
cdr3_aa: CASSFGPGGNTEAFF

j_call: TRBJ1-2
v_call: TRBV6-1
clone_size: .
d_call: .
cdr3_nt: TGTGCCAGCAGTGAAGACAGGGTCTATGGCTACACCTTC
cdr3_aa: CASSEDRVYGYTF